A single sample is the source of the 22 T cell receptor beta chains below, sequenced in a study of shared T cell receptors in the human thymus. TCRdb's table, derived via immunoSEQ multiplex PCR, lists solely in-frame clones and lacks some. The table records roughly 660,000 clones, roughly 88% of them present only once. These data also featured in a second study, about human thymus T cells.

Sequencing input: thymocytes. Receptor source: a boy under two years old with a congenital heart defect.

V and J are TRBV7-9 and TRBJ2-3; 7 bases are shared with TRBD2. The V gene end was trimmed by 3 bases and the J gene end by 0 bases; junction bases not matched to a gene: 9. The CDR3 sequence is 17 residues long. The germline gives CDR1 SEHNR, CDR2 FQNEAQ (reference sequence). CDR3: CASSFPSGSPSTDTQYF. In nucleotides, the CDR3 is TGTGCCAGCAGCTTCCCTAGCGGCAGTCCTAGCACAGATACGCAGTATTTT. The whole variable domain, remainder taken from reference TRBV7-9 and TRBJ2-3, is DTGVSQNPRHKITKRGQNVTFRCDPISEHNRLYWYRQTLGQGPEFLTYFQNEAQLEKSRLLSDRFSAERPKGSFSTLEIQRTEQGDSAMYLCASSFPSGSPSTDTQYFGPGTRLTVL.

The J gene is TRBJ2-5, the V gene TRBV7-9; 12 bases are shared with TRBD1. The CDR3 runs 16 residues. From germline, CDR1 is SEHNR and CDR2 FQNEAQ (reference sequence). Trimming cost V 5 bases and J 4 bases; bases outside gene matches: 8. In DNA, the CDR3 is TGTGCCAGCAGCACACCCGGGACAGGGGGCAGAGAGACCCAGTACTTC. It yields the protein CASSTPGTGGRETQYF.

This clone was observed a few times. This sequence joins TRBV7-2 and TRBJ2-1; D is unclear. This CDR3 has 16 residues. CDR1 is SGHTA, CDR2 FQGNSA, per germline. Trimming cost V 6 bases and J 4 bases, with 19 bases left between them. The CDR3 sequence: CASRSGGWQPYNEQFF. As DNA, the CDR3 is TGTGCCAGCAGATCCGGCGGATGGCAGCCTTACAATGAGCAGTTCTTC.

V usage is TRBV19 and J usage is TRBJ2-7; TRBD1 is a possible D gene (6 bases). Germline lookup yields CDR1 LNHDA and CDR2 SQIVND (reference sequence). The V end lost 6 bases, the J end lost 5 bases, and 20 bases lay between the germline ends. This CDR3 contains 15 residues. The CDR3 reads CASSVRYREGNEQYF. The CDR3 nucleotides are TGTGCCAGTAGCGTGAGGTACAGGGAAGGGAACGAGCAGTACTTC.

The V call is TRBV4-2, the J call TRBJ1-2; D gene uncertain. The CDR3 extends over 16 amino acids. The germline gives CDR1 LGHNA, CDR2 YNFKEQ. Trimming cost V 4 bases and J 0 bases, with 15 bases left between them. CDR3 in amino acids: CASSRIGGHPNYGYTF. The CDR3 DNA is TGTGCCAGCAGCCGTATAGGTGGGCACCCTAACTATGGCTACACCTTC.

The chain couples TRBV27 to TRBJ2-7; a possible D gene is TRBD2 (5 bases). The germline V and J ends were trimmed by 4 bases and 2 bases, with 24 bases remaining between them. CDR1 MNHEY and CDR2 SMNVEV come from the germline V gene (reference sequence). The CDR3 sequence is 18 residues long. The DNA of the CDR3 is TGTGCCAGCAGTTGGTCGGGAACCGCGAATTCCCCTCCCTACGAGCAGTACTTC. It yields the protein CASSWSGTANSPPYEQYF.

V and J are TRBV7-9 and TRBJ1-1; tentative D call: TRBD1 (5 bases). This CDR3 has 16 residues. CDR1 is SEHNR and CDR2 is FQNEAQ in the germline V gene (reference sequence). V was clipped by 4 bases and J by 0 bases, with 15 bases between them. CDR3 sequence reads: CASSSSQTVLNTEAFF. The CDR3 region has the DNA TGTGCCAGCAGCTCCTCCCAGACAGTTCTGAACACTGAAGCTTTCTTT.

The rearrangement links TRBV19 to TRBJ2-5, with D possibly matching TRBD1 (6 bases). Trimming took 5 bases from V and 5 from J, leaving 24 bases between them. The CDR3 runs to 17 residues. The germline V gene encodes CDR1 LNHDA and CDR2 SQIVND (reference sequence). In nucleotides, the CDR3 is TGTGCCAGTAGTTTGGACAGCCTTGGGTTTGGGTTTGAGACCCAGTACTTC. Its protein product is CASSLDSLGFGFETQYF.

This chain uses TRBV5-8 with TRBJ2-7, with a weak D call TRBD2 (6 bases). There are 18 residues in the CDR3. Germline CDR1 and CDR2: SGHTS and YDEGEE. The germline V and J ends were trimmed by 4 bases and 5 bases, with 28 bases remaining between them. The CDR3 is CASSPPGSREPYYHEQYF. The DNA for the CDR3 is TGTGCCAGCAGCCCGCCCGGGAGCCGTGAGCCTTACTACCACGAGCAGTACTTC. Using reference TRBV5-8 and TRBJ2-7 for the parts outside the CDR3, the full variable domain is EAGVTQSPTHLIKTRGQQATLRCSPISGHTSVYWYQQALGLGLQFLLWYDEGEERNRGNFPPRFSGRQFPNYSSELNVNALELEDSALYLCASSPPGSREPYYHEQYFGPGTRLTVT.

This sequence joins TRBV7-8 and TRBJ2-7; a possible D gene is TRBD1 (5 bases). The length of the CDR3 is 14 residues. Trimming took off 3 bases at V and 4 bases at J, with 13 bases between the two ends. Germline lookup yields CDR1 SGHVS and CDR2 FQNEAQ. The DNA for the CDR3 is TGTGCCAGCAGCTTGTTAGGGGTCCTATACGAGCAGTACTTC. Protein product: CASSLLGVLYEQYF.

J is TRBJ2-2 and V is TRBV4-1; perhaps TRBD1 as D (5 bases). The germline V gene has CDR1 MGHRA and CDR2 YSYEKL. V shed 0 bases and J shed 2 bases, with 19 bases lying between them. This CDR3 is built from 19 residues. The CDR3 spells CASSQEMVGNTGNTGELFF. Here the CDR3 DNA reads TGCGCCAGCAGCCAAGAAATGGTGGGGAATACAGGTAACACCGGGGAGCTGTTTTTT.

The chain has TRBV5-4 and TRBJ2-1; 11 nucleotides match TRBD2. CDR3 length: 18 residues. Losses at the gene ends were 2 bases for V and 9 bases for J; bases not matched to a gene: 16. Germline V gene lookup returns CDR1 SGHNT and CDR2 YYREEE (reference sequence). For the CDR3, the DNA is TGTGCCAGCAGCTTTCTCTCAGCTCCGGGACTAGCGGTTGTTGAGCAGTTCTTC. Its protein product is CASSFLSAPGLAVVEQFF.

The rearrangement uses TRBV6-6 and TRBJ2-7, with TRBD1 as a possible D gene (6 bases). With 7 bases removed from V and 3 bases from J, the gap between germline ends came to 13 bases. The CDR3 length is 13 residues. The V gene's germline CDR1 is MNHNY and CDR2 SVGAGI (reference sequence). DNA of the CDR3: TGTGCCAGCACCCCGGACAGCCTCTACGAGCAGTACTTC. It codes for CASTPDSLYEQYF.

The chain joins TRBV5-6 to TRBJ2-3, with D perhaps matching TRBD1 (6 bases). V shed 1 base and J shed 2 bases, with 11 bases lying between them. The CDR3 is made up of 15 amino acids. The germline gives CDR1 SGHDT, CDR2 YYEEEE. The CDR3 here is CASSLTGQTTDTQYF. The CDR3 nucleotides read TGTGCCAGCAGCTTGACCGGACAGACCACAGATACGCAGTATTTT.

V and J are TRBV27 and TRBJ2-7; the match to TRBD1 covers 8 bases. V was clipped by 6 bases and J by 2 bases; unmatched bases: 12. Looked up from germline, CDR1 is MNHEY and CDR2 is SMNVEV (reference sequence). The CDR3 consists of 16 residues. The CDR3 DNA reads TGTGCCAGCAGGCCCGGGGGACAGGAGCTAACCTACGAGCAGTACTTC. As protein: CASRPGGQELTYEQYF.

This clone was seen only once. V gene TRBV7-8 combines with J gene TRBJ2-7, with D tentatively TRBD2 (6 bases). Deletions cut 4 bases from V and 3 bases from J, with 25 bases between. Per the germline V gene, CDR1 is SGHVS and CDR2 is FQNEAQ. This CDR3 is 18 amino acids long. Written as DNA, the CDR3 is TGTGCCAGCAGCTACCGGAGGGCAGACAGACACCCCCGCTACGAGCAGTACTTC. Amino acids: CASSYRRADRHPRYEQYF.

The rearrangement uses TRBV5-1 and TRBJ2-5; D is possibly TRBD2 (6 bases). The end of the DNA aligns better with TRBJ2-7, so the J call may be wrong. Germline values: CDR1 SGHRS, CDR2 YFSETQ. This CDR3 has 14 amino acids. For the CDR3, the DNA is TGCGCCAGCAGCTTGGCCGGGGGATCCTACGAGCAGTACTTC. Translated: CASSLAGGSYEQYF.

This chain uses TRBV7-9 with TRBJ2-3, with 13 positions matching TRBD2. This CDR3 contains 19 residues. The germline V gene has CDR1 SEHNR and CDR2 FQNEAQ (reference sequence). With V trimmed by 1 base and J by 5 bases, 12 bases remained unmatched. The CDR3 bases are TGTGCCAGCAGCTTAGGCCCTACTAGCGGGAGGGCCGTTAAAGATACGCAGTATTTT. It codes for CASSLGPTSGRAVKDTQYF.

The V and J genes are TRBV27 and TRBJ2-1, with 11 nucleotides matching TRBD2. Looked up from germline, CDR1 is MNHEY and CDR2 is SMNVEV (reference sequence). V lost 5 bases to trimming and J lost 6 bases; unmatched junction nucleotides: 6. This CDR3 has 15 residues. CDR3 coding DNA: TGTGCCAGCAGTCCCCTAGCGGGGGGCTGCAATGAGCAGTTCTTC. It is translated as CASSPLAGGCNEQFF.

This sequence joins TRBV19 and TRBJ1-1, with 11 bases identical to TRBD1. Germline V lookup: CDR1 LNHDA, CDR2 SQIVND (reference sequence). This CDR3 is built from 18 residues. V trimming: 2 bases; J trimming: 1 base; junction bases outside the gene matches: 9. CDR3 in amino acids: CASSIWDFGQGANTEAFF. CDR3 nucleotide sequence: TGTGCCAGTAGTATATGGGACTTCGGACAGGGGGCGAACACTGAAGCTTTCTTT.

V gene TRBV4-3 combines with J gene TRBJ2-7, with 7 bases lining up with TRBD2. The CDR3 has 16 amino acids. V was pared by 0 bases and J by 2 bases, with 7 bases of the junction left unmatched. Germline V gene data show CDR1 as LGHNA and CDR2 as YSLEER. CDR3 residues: CASSQDPSGHTYEQYF. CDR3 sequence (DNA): TGCGCCAGCAGCCAAGATCCTAGCGGCCACACCTACGAGCAGTACTTC.

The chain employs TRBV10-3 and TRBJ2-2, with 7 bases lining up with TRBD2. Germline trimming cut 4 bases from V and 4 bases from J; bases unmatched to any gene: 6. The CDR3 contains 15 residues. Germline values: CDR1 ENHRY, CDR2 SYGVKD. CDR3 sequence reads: CAISGAGESTGELFF. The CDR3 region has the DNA TGTGCCATCAGTGGCGCGGGAGAAAGCACCGGGGAGCTGTTTTTT.